These 26 T cell receptor beta chains originate from one sample sequenced in a study of blood T cell repertoires in COVID-19. Clones were sequenced by immunoSEQ multiplex PCR, and TCRdb holds only the in-frame ones, with some missing. This sample has around 150,000 clones, with approximately 80% found just once. The specimen sequenced was peripheral blood. These receptors were obtained from a woman older than 75 with acute or convalescent COVID-19.

The chain is built from TRBV7-2 and TRBJ2-3; 7 nucleotides match TRBD1. V shed 2 bases, J shed 0 bases, and the junction held 14 bases outside the gene matches. The CDR3 runs 19 residues. Germline V CDR1 and CDR2: SGHTA, FQGNSA. The CDR3 loop reads CASSLRGGWLRGSTDTQYF. The CDR3 DNA is TGTGCCAGCAGCTTACGAGGGGGCTGGTTGAGGGGTAGCACAGATACGCAGTATTTT.

The chain recombines TRBV7-2 with TRBJ1-1, with D possibly TRBD1 on 6 matching bases. This CDR3 has 12 amino acids. Trimming removed 5 bases at V and 6 bases at J, with 10 bases between. Germline V CDR1 and CDR2: SGHTA, FQGNSA. CDR3: CASSQDRPEAFF. For the CDR3, the DNA is TGTGCCAGCAGCCAAGACAGGCCTGAAGCTTTCTTT.

V gene TRBV6-5 combines with J gene TRBJ2-1, with TRBD2 matching over 13 bases. J gave up 8 bases and V 6 bases, and 4 bases lay outside the gene matches. The CDR3 spans 14 residues. Per germline, CDR1 MNHEY and CDR2 SVGAGI. CDR3: CASSATSGRHEQFF. The CDR3 DNA sequence: TGTGCCAGCAGCGCGACTAGCGGGAGGCATGAGCAGTTCTTC.

The genes are TRBV5-6 and TRBJ1-2, with a weak D call TRBD1 (5 bases). This CDR3 contains 15 residues. The V and J ends lost 0 bases and 6 bases respectively, with 15 bases between them. In germline, CDR1 is SGHDT, CDR2 YYEEEE. In DNA form, the CDR3 reads TGTGCCAGCAGCTTGGTATCTGCCGGGGGGAATGGCTACACCTTC. This gives the protein CASSLVSAGGNGYTF.

CDR3 coding DNA: TGTGCCAGCAGCGTGGGCGGGACTAGCGGGTACGAGCAGTACTTC. As protein: CASSVGGTSGYEQYF. The chain couples TRBV9 to TRBJ2-7; 12 nucleotides match TRBD2. CDR1 and CDR2 from the germline V gene are SGDLS and YYNGEE. There are 15 residues in the CDR3. V lost 2 bases to trimming and J lost 4 bases; unmatched junction nucleotides: 4.

The chain carries TRBV5-6 and TRBJ1-3; possible D gene TRBD1, 6 bases. Germline CDR1 SGHDT, CDR2 YYEEEE. CDR3 size: 16 residues. Trimming shortened V by 4 bases and J by 0 bases, and 14 bases separated the two germline ends. The CDR3 region has the DNA TGTGCCAGCAGCCTGACAGGCGCCTACTCTGGAAACACCATATATTTT. It translates to CASSLTGAYSGNTIYF.

This chain links TRBV19 with TRBJ1-2; D possibly corresponds to TRBD1 (6 bases). Between the trimmed V and J ends, which lost 5 bases and 5 bases, there was a span of 12 bases. The V gene's germline CDR1 is LNHDA and CDR2 SQIVND (reference sequence). This CDR3 spans 13 amino acids. The chain's CDR3 is CASSLDSRYGYTF. The CDR3 nucleotides are TGTGCCAGTAGTCTGGACAGCCGATATGGCTACACCTTC. Full variable domain (rest looked up from reference TRBV19 and TRBJ1-2): DGGITQSPKYLFRKEGQNVTLSCEQNLNHDAMYWYRQDPGQGLRLIYYSQIVNDFQKGDIAEGYSVSREKKESFPLTVTSAQKNPTAFYLCASSLDSRYGYTFGSGTRLTVV.

This clone appeared once. The chain couples TRBV2 to TRBJ1-1, with D maybe TRBD1 (5 bases). Looked up from germline, CDR1 is SNHLY and CDR2 is FYNNEI. The CDR3 totals 13 residues. Deletions cut 4 bases from V and 3 bases from J, with 9 bases between. CDR3 sequence reads: CASSGDSDTEAFF. The CDR3 bases are TGTGCCAGCAGTGGCGACAGTGACACTGAAGCTTTCTTT.

This chain joins TRBV2 and TRBJ2-5; 7 bases fit TRBD2. Per the germline V gene, CDR1 is SNHLY and CDR2 is FYNNEI. The CDR3 length is 13 residues. Trimming cost V 6 bases and J 5 bases; bases outside gene matches: 6. CDR3 sequence reads: CASRGGTGETQYF. In DNA form, the CDR3 reads TGTGCCAGCAGGGGGGGGACGGGGGAGACCCAGTACTTC.

This clone was seen a few times. This chain connects TRBV10-3 to TRBJ2-1, with 13 bases lining up with TRBD2. CDR1 and CDR2 from the germline V gene are ENHRY and SYGVKD. CDR3 size: 18 residues. The V gene end was trimmed by 4 bases and the J gene end by 6 bases; junction bases not matched to a gene: 12. CDR3 sequence reads: CAISARLAGGLSGNEQFF. The CDR3 bases are TGTGCCATCAGTGCCCGACTAGCGGGGGGACTTTCGGGCAATGAGCAGTTCTTC.

The V and J genes are TRBV12-3 or TRBV12-4 and TRBJ1-4, with 7 bases aligning to TRBD1. CDR3 length equals 13 residues. The J segment lost 11 bases and the V segment lost 5 bases, leaving 8 bases of the junction unmatched. This CDR3 reads CASSKTGPGKLFF. The CDR3 region has the DNA TGTGCCAGCAGTAAGACAGGGCCCGGGAAACTGTTTTTT.

This clone occurred a few times. The V call is TRBV5-1, the J call TRBJ2-1, with TRBD2 matching 12 bases. The CDR3 length is 17 residues. Looked up from germline, CDR1 is SGHRS and CDR2 is YFSETQ. V shed 4 bases and J 7 bases; nucleotides not matched to a gene: 12. The CDR3 coding sequence is TGCGCCAGCAGCGGGCCGAGTGCTAGCGGGGGGGCAAATGAGCAGTTCTTC. Its translation: CASSGPSASGGANEQFF. Using reference TRBV5-1 and TRBJ2-1 for the parts outside the CDR3, the full variable domain is KAGVTQTPRYLIKTRGQQVTLSCSPISGHRSVSWYQQTPGQGLQFLFEYFSETQRNKGNFPGRFSGRQFSNSRSEMNVSTLELGDSALYLCASSGPSASGGANEQFFGPGTRLTVL.

The J gene is TRBJ2-7, the V gene TRBV11-2, with 7 nucleotides matching TRBD1. V shed 3 bases and J 3 bases; nucleotides not matched to a gene: 14. The CDR3 spans 17 residues. Germline CDR1 SGHAT, CDR2 FQNNGV. CDR3 in DNA: TGTGCCAGCAGCTTTGTCGCTTCAGGGGGTCAGAACTACGAGCAGTACTTC. It codes for CASSFVASGGQNYEQYF.

The rearrangement joins TRBV19 to TRBJ1-1; 9 nucleotides match TRBD1. Germline V gene data show CDR1 as LNHDA and CDR2 as SQIVND (reference sequence). V lost 9 bases, J lost 4 bases, and 6 bases stayed unmatched. The CDR3 contains 13 residues. The DNA for the CDR3 is TGTGCCAGCCGGACAGGGGAGGTCACTGAAGCTTTCTTT. It encodes CASRTGEVTEAFF. Using reference TRBV19 and TRBJ1-1 for the parts outside the CDR3, the full variable domain is DGGITQSPKYLFRKEGQNVTLSCEQNLNHDAMYWYRQDPGQGLRLIYYSQIVNDFQKGDIAEGYSVSREKKESFPLTVTSAQKNPTAFYLCASRTGEVTEAFFGQGTRLTVV.

This clone has just a few counts. The chain has TRBV5-1 and TRBJ2-5; 9 bases are shared with TRBD1. Germline CDR1 and CDR2: SGHRS and YFSETQ. The J segment lost 2 bases and the V segment lost 4 bases, leaving 3 bases of the junction unmatched. The CDR3 contains 14 residues. Written as DNA, the CDR3 is TGCGCCAGCAGCCCGGGGACAGGGCAAGAGACCCAGTACTTC. Its translation is CASSPGTGQETQYF.

The rearrangement uses TRBV3-1 (or the pseudogene TRBV3-2) and TRBJ2-3, with D tentatively TRBD2 (7 bases). Germline CDR1 is LGHDT and CDR2 is YNNKEL (reference sequence). CDR3 length: 16 amino acids. V lost 8 bases and J 0 bases, leaving 18 bases between the germline ends. The CDR3: CASSQGLAASTDTQYF. As DNA, the CDR3 is TGTGCCAGCTCCCAGGGGCTAGCGGCTAGCACAGATACGCAGTATTTT.

The chain recombines TRBV7-2 with TRBJ2-2; 8 positions agree with TRBD1. This CDR3 spans 14 amino acids. Germline loops: CDR1 SGHTA, CDR2 FQGNSA. Germline trimming cut 5 bases from V and 7 bases from J; bases unmatched to any gene: 6. The DNA for the CDR3 is TGTGCCAGCAGCCGGACAGGGACAGTCGGGGAGCTGTTTTTT. Its translation: CASSRTGTVGELFF.

V and J are TRBV19 and TRBJ2-3, with D possibly being TRBD2 (5 bases). This CDR3 is 16 amino acids long. CDR1 is LNHDA, CDR2 SQIVND, per germline (reference sequence). Deletions cut 0 bases from V and 0 bases from J, with 10 bases between. DNA for the CDR3: TGTGCCAGTAGTATAGAGACTACAGCTAGCACAGATACGCAGTATTTT. Its protein is CASSIETTASTDTQYF.

The gene calls are TRBV19 and TRBJ2-2, with TRBD2 matching over 12 bases. Trimming took 2 bases from V and 1 from J; bases not matched to a gene: 11. The CDR3 has 20 residues. The germline V gene has CDR1 LNHDA and CDR2 SQIVND (reference sequence). The CDR3 loop reads CASSIIEASGRAGNTGELFF. The DNA of the CDR3 is TGTGCCAGTAGTATAATAGAGGCTAGCGGGAGGGCGGGGAACACCGGGGAGCTGTTTTTT.

The V and J genes are TRBV5-3 and TRBJ2-2; weak D call: TRBD2 (5 bases). TRBV5-3 is given ORF status, its function remaining uncertain. The germline V and J ends were trimmed by 0 bases and 4 bases, with 16 bases remaining between them. CDR3 length: 17 residues. CDR3: CARSLESVRDRTGELFF. In DNA form, the CDR3 reads TGTGCCAGAAGCTTGGAATCTGTGAGGGATCGCACCGGGGAGCTGTTTTTT.

This chain uses TRBV2 with TRBJ1-4, with 8 bases fitting TRBD1. The germline V gene has CDR1 SNHLY and CDR2 FYNNEI. The CDR3 spans 15 residues. Germline trimming cut 7 bases from V and 6 bases from J; bases unmatched to any gene: 10. The CDR3 loop reads CASNRRGQGDEKLFF. CDR3 coding DNA: TGTGCCAGCAATCGACGAGGACAGGGAGATGAAAAACTGTTTTTT.

Of note for this clone: A read error may produce the germline difference seen at one junction end. The chain recombines TRBV7-7 with TRBJ2-5; TRBD2 agrees at 12 bases. Germline assignment: CDR1 SSHAT and CDR2 FNYEAQ (reference sequence). This CDR3 spans 15 amino acids. The CDR3 DNA sequence: TGTGCTAGCAGCCCTCTAGCGGGGGGGATTGAGACCCAGTACTTC. Encoded protein: CASSPLAGGIETQYF.

The V call is TRBV12-3 or TRBV12-4, the J call TRBJ2-3; no reliable D call. The CDR3 consists of 12 residues. Between the trimmed V and J ends, which lost 6 bases and 5 bases, there was a span of 9 bases. CDR3 protein: CASSQRGDTQYF. The CDR3 DNA follows: TGTGCCAGCAGCCAGCGTGGAGATACGCAGTATTTT.

This chain links TRBV6-5 with TRBJ1-2, with D possibly being TRBD1 (6 bases). CDR1 MNHEY and CDR2 SVGAGI come from the germline V gene. Deletions cut 4 bases from V and 0 bases from J, with 9 bases between. This CDR3 comprises 14 residues. CDR3 in amino acids: CASSWGHPNYGYTF. As DNA, the CDR3 is TGTGCCAGCAGTTGGGGGCACCCTAACTATGGCTACACCTTC.

The genes are TRBV18 and TRBJ1-4, with D perhaps matching TRBD1 (5 bases). The V and J ends lost 6 bases and 7 bases respectively, with 12 bases between them. This CDR3 is 13 amino acids long. Germline CDR1 and CDR2: KGHSH and LQKENI. CDR3 residues: CASSLQGPEKLFF. The CDR3, as DNA: TGTGCCAGCTCCCTCCAGGGCCCTGAAAAACTGTTTTTT.

There are a few counts of this clone. This rearrangement joins TRBV27 to TRBJ1-1, with TRBD1 identical over 7 bases. Germline assignment: CDR1 MNHEY and CDR2 SMNVEV (reference sequence). The V gene end was trimmed by 7 bases and the J gene end by 6 bases; junction bases not matched to a gene: 8. There are 13 residues in the CDR3. The CDR3 spells CASKTTGRAEAFF. The DNA of the CDR3 is TGTGCCAGCAAAACGACAGGGCGTGCTGAAGCTTTCTTT.